A selection of T cell receptor beta chains follows, all from one sample in a study of T cells after yellow fever vaccination. TCRdb reanalysed the 5' RACE reads using MiXCR and keeps one entry per CDR3 protein. This table has around 47,000 distinct CDR3 sequences, roughly 7% appearing once. Sequenced material: CD8+ T cells not binding an NS4B(214-222) dextramer, sorted from PBMCs, taken 45 days after the yellow fever booster vaccination. The receptors here all came from a man aged 30 to 39 who received the YFV17D yellow fever vaccine. Both conserved end residues are trimmed from each CDR3. D genes are given only for firm matches.

D gene	V gene	J gene	CDR3 protein
-	TRBV4-3	TRBJ2-1	ASSQRLARGMNNEQF
-	TRBV9	TRBJ2-5	ASQGPGGDLTQY
-	TRBV27	TRBJ1-5	ASSSQVMDQPQH
TRBD2	TRBV27	TRBJ2-2	ACGASGMRGELF
-	TRBV10-3	TRBJ2-7	AISSPADHTYEQY
-	TRBV21-1	TRBJ2-1	ASTGEITYNEQF
-	TRBV7-9	TRBJ1-2	ASSLDPVHQGPGGYT
TRBD1	TRBV13	TRBJ2-7	ASSAGDRGGEQY
-	TRBV3-1	TRBJ1-2	ASSQDVRTAEYGYT
-	TRBV4-1	TRBJ1-1	ASSQVTNGNTEAF
TRBD1	TRBV9	TRBJ2-2	ASSVVGQGAANTGELF
-	TRBV19	TRBJ2-1	ASSIVGGYNEQF
TRBD1	TRBV5-1	TRBJ2-3	ASSLPGQGPTDTQY
-	TRBV12-3/TRBV12-4	TRBJ1-4	ARSFYGPRDATNEKLF
-	TRBV6-5	TRBJ2-5	ASRTQEETQY
-	TRBV9	TRBJ2-1	ASSASRLSPYNEQF
TRBD2	TRBV4-2	TRBJ2-7	ASSQDWVGLAGVYEQY
-	TRBV7-9	TRBJ1-4	ASSLTYRAPEKLF
TRBD2	TRBV6-2/TRBV6-3	TRBJ2-3	ASSYPIAGGTDTQY
TRBD2	TRBV6-1	TRBJ2-2	ASSKLAGVGTGELF
-	TRBV5-1	TRBJ2-1	ASRRDRLPYNEQF
-	TRBV6-5	TRBJ1-2	ASSSSDRTITNYGYT
TRBD1	TRBV7-8	TRBJ2-1	ASSIGTGVAEQF
-	TRBV4-3	TRBJ2-7	ASSQGIDSYEQY
-	TRBV27	TRBJ2-3	ASSLSSDPDTQY
TRBD1	TRBV28	TRBJ2-3	ASTDRGSTDTQY
-	TRBV6-2/TRBV6-3	TRBJ2-1	ASSYSKGSGTEQF
-	TRBV12-3/TRBV12-4	TRBJ2-7	ASTKEALNEQY
-	TRBV19	TRBJ2-1	ASRDSNEQF
-	TRBV27	TRBJ2-7	ASSLGRAYEQY
-	TRBV28	TRBJ2-1	ASSLSSSEQF